This record covers a single T cell receptor beta chain. The antigen this receptor binds is unknown. No much larger clone is present one base from it, and per-base qualities are unavailable. Sequences MDHEN (CDR1) and SYDVKM (CDR2) are obtained from the germline V gene. The germline ends are 14 bases apart after V is trimmed by 4 bases and J by 7 bases. Measured from the cysteine to the phenylalanine, the CDR3 is 14 residues long. The retained sequence is limited to the CDR3, 42 bases, with the frame set at the first base. The time point label here, explained by the study, means: baseline before first vaccination. According to the study, the label for this sample's treatment or condition signals: meningococcal conjugate vaccine given as trial control. Samples from vaccinated people were obtained from the UK trials COV001 and COV002, which included a single-blind randomized controlled phase 2/3 trial of AZD1222 (ChAdOx1 nCoV-19) in healthy adults. For TCRbeta chain sequencing, PBMC samples from trial participants were taken at day 0 and at day 28 after the second dose.

This sample stems from a study of T cell responses to AZD1222 COVID-19 vaccine (dated by TCRdb to the early 2020s). For the wider study: A total of just over 230 trial participants underwent TCR sequencing, of whom roughly 210 had received two doses of AZD1222 and approximately 25 had received two doses of the MenACWY control vaccine. Trial participants were enrolled by age into 18-55, 56-69 and 70-plus year subgroups, with about 150, 28 and 57 TCR-sequenced participants respectively.

The full study reports these points: Most participants were white British and females outnumbered males, and the authors suggested that clonal diversity may have been underestimated. Nearly half of unique spike-specific TCRs reportedly recognized epitopes outside regions mutated in the B.1.351 and B.1.1.7 variants. Only a handful of AZD1222 recipients were SARS-CoV-2 seropositive at baseline, limiting conclusions about previously exposed vaccinees. In the small 56-69-year group, the increase in depth fell short of significance, most likely because of low power. After two AZD1222 doses, both the breadth and the depth of spike-specific TCRs were significantly higher than at day 0 and than in MenACWY recipients. Because no samples from the day 14 peak response were available, repertoires could be characterized only after the peak T cell response. The vaccine-associated CD4 TCRs covered the entire spike protein, and the dominant responses fell in regions 160-218 and 743-854.

The CDR3 regions of human TCRbeta chains were subjected to immunosequencing. Per the authors' processing: Repertoire TCRs were checked for matches against a reference library of SARS-CoV-2-specific TCRs that had been generated using the MIRA antigen-specificity platform. Breadth was defined as the fraction of unique TCRs that were SARS-CoV-2-associated. Depth was defined as the fraction of total T cells that were SARS-CoV-2-associated. Using the MIRA data, every spike-specific TCR was mapped to the spike region that the TCR reacted to and assigned to either a CD4 or a CD8 class. Log10-transformed breadth and depth values were compared by one-way ANOVA with Sidak's multiple comparisons tests. The source is immuneACCESS, and TCRdb retained only in-frame sequences with V and J called. Part of the clones is not carried over; for the studies checked, unresolved V genes explain less than half of this, and the remainder is unexplained. V and J calls and clone size are copied from that table; D and trimming were computed from the DNA. This sample has roughly 120,000 clones in its table, and approximately 85% of those were observed once. The ten largest clones add up to approximately 18% of the sample.

The sample in question was peripheral blood, obtained on day 0 of MenACWY control vaccination. The chain is assembled from TRBV28 and TRBJ1-5, with the D gene not confidently named. This sequence was found in an adult in good health. The DNA sequence is as follows: TGTGCCAGCAGTTATCCATGGGGAGGGCAGCCCCAGCATTTT. Its translation is CASSYPWGGQPQHF.